The next 3 T cell receptor beta chains were all read from a single sample in a study of ipilimumab plus nivolumab after autologous stem cell transplantation. Sequenced by immunoSEQ multiplex PCR; TCRdb stores in-frame clones only, minus some. This table holds 77,000 or so clones, 83% found once. Sequencing used PBMCs, obtained in a trial of ipilimumab plus nivolumab as post-transplant consolidation. All receptors derive from a male donor with diffuse large B-cell lymphoma.

The chain recombines TRBV7-8 with TRBJ2-5; weak D call: TRBD1 (7 bases). Looked up from germline, CDR1 is SGHVS and CDR2 is FQNEAQ. The CDR3 is 15 amino acids. V lost 0 bases and J 4 bases, leaving 12 bases between the germline ends. The CDR3 coding sequence is TGTGCCAGCAGCTTAGCGACAGGGCGGGGAGAGACCCAGTACTTC. It encodes CASSLATGRGETQYF. The full variable domain, rest sourced from reference TRBV7-8 and TRBJ2-5, is GAGVSQSPRYKVAKRGQDVALRCDPISGHVSLFWYQQALGQGPEFLTYFQNEAQLDKSGLPSDRFFAERPEGSVSTLKIQRTQQEDSAVYLCASSLATGRGETQYFGPGTRLLVL.

The chain links TRBV6-5 to TRBJ2-5, with TRBD1 as a possible D gene (6 bases). The end of the DNA aligns better with TRBJ2-7, so the J call may be wrong. Germline V gives CDR1 MNHEY, CDR2 SVGAGI. This CDR3 spans 14 amino acids. The CDR3 nucleotides read TGTGCCAGCAGTTACTCAACAGGGTTTTACGAGCAGTACTTC. Translated, it gives CASSYSTGFYEQYF.

The J gene is TRBJ1-3, the V gene TRBV7-2; maybe TRBD1 (6 bases). The CDR3 runs 14 residues. Trimming removed 5 bases from V and 7 bases from J, with 15 bases in between. Germline loops: CDR1 SGHTA, CDR2 FQGNSA. CDR3 bases: TGTGCCAGCAGCCCCCGGAAGGGGGAGAACACCATATATTTT. Translating it yields CASSPRKGENTIYF.